The clone carrying this T cell receptor (beta chain) was seen just once. The data belong to a study of blood T cell repertoires in COVID-19. Study-wide background: The study drew acute and convalescent COVID-19 samples from the United States, Italy and Spain. In each case, the material was cDNA or gDNA derived from T cells, B-cell-depleted T cells, or PBMCs.

Only in-frame clones appear in the TCRdb table, and some are missing; sequencing was by immunoSEQ multiplex PCR. The sample records more than 150,000 clones, 94% being singletons. V shed 3 bases and J 8 bases; nucleotides not matched to a gene: 19. Germline values: CDR1 SQVTM, CDR2 ANQGSEA. This CDR3 comprises 17 residues. The chain is built from TRBV29-1 and TRBJ1-2; TRBD1 aligns across 9 bases. The TCR sequence derives from a man aged 25-45 years with COVID-19, enrolled during active disease. The sample taken for sequencing was peripheral blood. In nucleotides, the CDR3 is TGCAGCGTTGATCCAATTGGGACGGACAGGGGCCTATGGGGCTACACCTTC. Residues: CSVDPIGTDRGLWGYTF.